This passage covers 20 T cell receptor beta chains from one sample sequenced in a study of blood T cell repertoires in COVID-19. Method: immunoSEQ multiplex PCR; TCRdb's copy keeps in-frame clones and lacks some. This sample yields 150,000 to 200,000 clones, of which about 86% are seen a single time; roughly 7% belongs to the top ten. Sequencing was done on a sample of peripheral blood. These receptors all stem from a man aged 45-65 years with active or convalescent COVID-19.

The V and J genes are TRBV15 and TRBJ1-5; a possible D gene is TRBD1 (6 bases). Trimming cost V 2 bases and J 0 bases, with 14 bases left between them. This CDR3 contains 17 residues. Germline CDR1 is LNHNV and CDR2 is YYDKDF (reference sequence). The CDR3, as DNA: TGTGCCACCAGCAGACCCTTGAGGGGGATTAGCAATCAGCCCCAGCATTTT. Protein product: CATSRPLRGISNQPQHF.

The rearrangement links TRBV5-1 to TRBJ2-3, with D possibly TRBD1 on 5 matching bases. CDR3 size: 15 residues. Trimming took off 0 bases at V and 1 base at J, with 9 bases between the two ends. Germline CDR1 SGHRS, CDR2 YFSETQ. CDR3 sequence reads: CASSLETVRTDTQYF. The CDR3 DNA reads as TGCGCCAGCAGCTTGGAGACAGTTCGCACAGATACGCAGTATTTT.

The J gene is TRBJ1-2, the V gene TRBV4-1; tentatively, D is TRBD1 (5 bases). Trimming cost V 3 bases and J 0 bases, with 8 bases left between them. The CDR3 is made up of 14 amino acids. Germline values: CDR1 MGHRA, CDR2 YSYEKL. This CDR3 reads CASSQGLTNYGYTF. The CDR3 DNA follows: TGCGCCAGCAGCCAGGGACTAACTAACTATGGCTACACCTTC.

This chain uses TRBV28 with TRBJ1-4; 7 nucleotides align to TRBD1. Looked up from germline, CDR1 is MDHEN and CDR2 is SYDVKM. This CDR3 contains 14 residues. J gave up 7 bases and V 6 bases, and 8 bases lay outside the gene matches. The CDR3 spells CASSTGQRSEKLFF. The DNA of the CDR3 is TGTGCCAGCAGCACGGGACAGAGAAGTGAAAAACTGTTTTTT. Together with reference TRBV28 and TRBJ1-4, the CDR3 gives the full variable domain: DVKVTQSSRYLVKRTGEKVFLECVQDMDHENMFWYRQDPGLGLRLIYFSYDVKMKEKGDIPEGYSVSREKKERFSLILESASTNQTSMYLCASSTGQRSEKLFFGSGTQLSVL.

The CDR3 loop is CSGLTAPGYEQYF. DNA for the CDR3: TGCAGCGGTTTGACAGCTCCCGGCTACGAGCAGTACTTC. The chain couples TRBV29-1 to TRBJ2-7; D may be TRBD1 (5 bases). V lost 7 bases to trimming and J lost 3 bases, with 16 bases between them. The CDR3 has 13 amino acids. Germline assignment: CDR1 SQVTM and CDR2 ANQGSEA.

The chain uses TRBV11-2 and TRBJ2-7; 11 nucleotides match TRBD2. V shed 3 bases, J shed 3 bases, and the junction held 4 bases outside the gene matches. CDR3 size: 15 residues. The germline gives CDR1 SGHAT, CDR2 FQNNGV. This CDR3 reads CASSFASGGNYEQYF. For the CDR3, the DNA is TGTGCCAGCAGCTTCGCTAGCGGGGGGAACTACGAGCAGTACTTC.

The chain couples TRBV6-4 to TRBJ1-2; D not certain. The CDR3 is made up of 13 amino acids. Germline V gene lookup returns CDR1 MRHNA and CDR2 SNTAGT. Trimming left V 7 bases short and J 8 bases short, with 17 bases between. The CDR3 DNA sequence: TGTGCCAGCATATTGAGGGTTTGGGTGGGCTACACCTTC. The encoded protein is CASILRVWVGYTF.

This chain joins TRBV2 and TRBJ1-5; 9 nucleotides align to TRBD1. The CDR3 consists of 15 residues. The junction had 2 bases not matched to a gene; V was cut back by 4 bases and J by 1 base. Germline CDR1 reads SNHLY; CDR2 reads FYNNEI. This CDR3 is CASSGTGASNQPQHF. The CDR3 DNA is TGTGCCAGCAGTGGGACAGGGGCAAGCAATCAGCCCCAGCATTTT.

The J gene is TRBJ2-2, the V gene TRBV6-1; D perhaps matches TRBD2 (5 bases). In germline, CDR1 is MNHNS, CDR2 SASEGT. The CDR3 runs to 15 residues. V was clipped by 2 bases and J by 5 bases, with 12 bases between them. The CDR3 DNA is TGTGCCAGCAGTGAAAACGGGATAGTTACCGGGGAGCTGTTTTTT. This encodes CASSENGIVTGELFF.

In the case of this clone: This sample includes further DNA sequences coding for the same CDR3. V gene TRBV15 combines with J gene TRBJ2-5, with D possibly matching TRBD2 (6 bases). CDR3 size: 15 residues. In germline, CDR1 is LNHNV, CDR2 YYDKDF (reference sequence). The germline V and J ends were trimmed by 0 bases and 3 bases, with 11 bases remaining between them. The CDR3 sequence is CATSRDPGGEETQYF. The CDR3 region has the DNA TGTGCCACCAGCAGAGATCCTGGCGGGGAAGAGACCCAGTACTTC.

This sequence joins TRBV5-4 and TRBJ1-1, with D unresolved. V lost 3 bases and J lost 1, with 13 bases in between. Germline V gives CDR1 SGHNT, CDR2 YYREEE (reference sequence). This CDR3 contains 15 residues. CDR3 coding DNA: TGTGCCAGCAGCTGGGAGGCAGTCCCGAACACTGAAGCTTTCTTT. Translation: CASSWEAVPNTEAFF.

The V gene is TRBV10-3, the J gene TRBJ1-5; D ambiguous. The CDR3 runs to 15 residues. The V end was cut by 6 bases, the J end by 4 bases, with 16 bases between. Germline V gene data show CDR1 as ENHRY and CDR2 as SYGVKD. CDR3: CAISVGSGRNQPQHF. The CDR3 bases are TGTGCCATCAGCGTCGGTTCGGGAAGAAATCAGCCCCAGCATTTT.

The chain carries TRBV21-1 and TRBJ1-3. TRBV21-1 is labeled a pseudogene. This CDR3 contains 14 residues. The CDR3, as DNA: TGTGCCAGCAGCAATAAGGCCCGACGGGACACCATATATTTT. This sequence encodes CASSNKARRDTIYF.

CDR3 sequence reads: CASSVAGGPQETQYF. In DNA, the CDR3 is TGTGCCAGCAGTGTAGCGGGGGGGCCTCAAGAGACCCAGTACTTC. The rearrangement joins TRBV6-2 or TRBV6-3 to TRBJ2-5; 11 nucleotides match TRBD2. J lost 2 bases, V lost 5 bases, and 4 bases had no gene match. The germline gives CDR1 MNHEY, CDR2 SVGEGT. This CDR3 region has 15 residues.

The chain couples TRBV30 to TRBJ1-2, with a tentative D call TRBD1 (6 bases). The CDR3 extends over 10 amino acids. V was cut by 5 bases and J by 6 bases, with 7 bases left in between. The germline CDR1 and CDR2 sequences are GTSNPN and SVGIG (reference sequence). CDR3: CAWAGDGYTF. CDR3 in DNA: TGTGCCTGGGCAGGGGATGGCTACACCTTC.

The chain has TRBV3-1 (or the pseudogene TRBV3-2) and TRBJ1-2, with 10 bases lining up with TRBD1. CDR1 is LGHDT and CDR2 is YNNKEL in the germline V gene (reference sequence). This CDR3 region has 14 residues. J was trimmed by 7 bases and V by 2 bases; bases with no gene match: 4. Here the CDR3 reads CASSQLDRGSGYTF. The CDR3 DNA is TGTGCCAGCAGCCAACTGGACAGGGGGTCTGGCTACACCTTC.

This clone was seen a single time. The chain is built from TRBV6-5 and TRBJ2-5, with D uncertain. The CDR3 is 12 amino acids. Germline assignment: CDR1 MNHEY and CDR2 SVGAGI. V gave up 5 bases and J gave up 5 bases, with 9 bases separating them. As DNA, the CDR3 is TGTGCCAGCAGTCGAACTTTGGAGACCCAGTACTTC. It encodes CASSRTLETQYF.

A single count supports this clone. This rearrangement joins TRBV12-3 or TRBV12-4 to TRBJ2-1; D is possibly TRBD2 (6 bases). Trimming pared 8 bases from V and 4 bases from J, leaving 9 bases between. This CDR3 has 12 amino acids. CDR3 sequence reads: CASWDSYNEQFF. The CDR3 bases are TGTGCCAGCTGGGACTCTTACAATGAGCAGTTCTTC.

This chain connects TRBV15 to TRBJ2-1; 9 bases line up with TRBD2. CDR1 and CDR2 from the germline V gene are LNHNV and YYDKDF (reference sequence). Trimming cost V 8 bases and J 4 bases; bases outside gene matches: 3. This CDR3 region has 13 residues. CDR3 in amino acids: CATGTSTYNEQFF. CDR3 DNA sequence: TGTGCCACCGGGACTAGCACATACAATGAGCAGTTCTTC.

The V and J genes are TRBV7-2 and TRBJ1-2; D is possibly TRBD1 (5 bases). This CDR3 is 13 amino acids long. Trimming took off 5 bases at V and 4 bases at J, with 11 bases between the two ends. Germline CDR1 is SGHTA and CDR2 is FQGNSA. This CDR3 is CASSAGQSYGYTF. CDR3 coding DNA: TGTGCCAGCAGCGCTGGACAATCCTATGGCTACACCTTC.